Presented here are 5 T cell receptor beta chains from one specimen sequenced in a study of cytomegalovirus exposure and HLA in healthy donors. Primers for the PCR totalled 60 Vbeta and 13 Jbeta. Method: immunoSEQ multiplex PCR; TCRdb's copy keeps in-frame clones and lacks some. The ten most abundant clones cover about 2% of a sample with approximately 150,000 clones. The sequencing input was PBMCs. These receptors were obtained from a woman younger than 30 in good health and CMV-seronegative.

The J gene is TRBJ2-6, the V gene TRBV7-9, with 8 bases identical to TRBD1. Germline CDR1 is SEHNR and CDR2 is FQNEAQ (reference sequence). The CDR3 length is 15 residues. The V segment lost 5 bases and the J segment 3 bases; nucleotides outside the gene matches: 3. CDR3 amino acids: CASSETGVGANVLTF. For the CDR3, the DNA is TGTGCCAGCAGCGAGACAGGGGTTGGGGCCAACGTCCTGACTTTC.

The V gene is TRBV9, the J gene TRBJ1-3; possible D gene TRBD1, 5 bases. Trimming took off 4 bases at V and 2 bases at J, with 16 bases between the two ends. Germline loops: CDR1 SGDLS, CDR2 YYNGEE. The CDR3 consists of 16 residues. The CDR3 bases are TGTGCCAGCAGCTCGAATCGGGGGACCCCTGGAAACACCATATATTTT. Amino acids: CASSSNRGTPGNTIYF.

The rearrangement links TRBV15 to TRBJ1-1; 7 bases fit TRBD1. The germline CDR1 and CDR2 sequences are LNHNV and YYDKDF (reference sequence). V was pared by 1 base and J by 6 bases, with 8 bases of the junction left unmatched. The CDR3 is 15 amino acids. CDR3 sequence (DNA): TGTGCCACCAGCAGAGCTCGGACAGGAGTTTCTGAAGCTTTCTTT. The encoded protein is CATSRARTGVSEAFF.

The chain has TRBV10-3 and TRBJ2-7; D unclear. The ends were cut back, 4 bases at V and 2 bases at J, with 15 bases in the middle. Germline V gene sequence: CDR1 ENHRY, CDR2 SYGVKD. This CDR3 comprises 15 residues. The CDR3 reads CAISVLDMDAYEQYF. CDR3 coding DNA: TGTGCCATCAGTGTCTTAGACATGGATGCCTACGAGCAGTACTTC.

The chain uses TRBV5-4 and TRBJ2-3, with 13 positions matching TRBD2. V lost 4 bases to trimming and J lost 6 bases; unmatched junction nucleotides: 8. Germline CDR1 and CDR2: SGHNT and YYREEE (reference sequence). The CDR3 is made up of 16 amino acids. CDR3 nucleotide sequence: TGTGCCAGCAGCATCGGACTAGCGGGAGTAGGGGATACGCAGTATTTT. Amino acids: CASSIGLAGVGDTQYF.